This passage covers 16 T cell receptor beta chains from one sample sequenced in a study of cytomegalovirus exposure and HLA in healthy donors. Vbeta (60) and Jbeta (13) primers were used in the PCR. Libraries were prepared by immunoSEQ multiplex PCR; TCRdb keeps only in-frame clonotypes and omits some of them. This sample carries roughly 100,000 clones, 50% to 70% of them seen once, and the ten largest clones take about 4.9%. The source material was PBMCs. The origin of the receptors is a human donor in good health.

The rearrangement links TRBV16 to TRBJ2-7; the D gene is possibly TRBD2 (6 bases). CDR1 KGHSY and CDR2 FQNENV come from the germline V gene. This CDR3 region has 14 residues. V lost 3 bases to trimming and J lost 1 base, with 10 bases between them. The CDR3 DNA reads as TGTGCCAGCAGCCACAGTAGCGGTTCCTACGAGCAGTACTTC. It is translated as CASSHSSGSYEQYF. Full variable domain (outside the CDR3, taken from reference TRBV16 and TRBJ2-7): GEEVAQTPKHLVRGEGQKAKLYCAPIKGHSYVFWYQQVLKNEFKFLISFQNENVFDETGMPKERFSAKCLPNSPCSLEIQATKLEDSAVYFCASSHSSGSYEQYFGPGTRLTVT.

V gene TRBV7-9 combines with J gene TRBJ2-1, with D perhaps matching TRBD2 (6 bases). V gave up 1 base and J gave up 0 bases, with 7 bases separating them. The germline V gene encodes CDR1 SEHNR and CDR2 FQNEAQ (reference sequence). The CDR3 runs to 15 residues. The CDR3 DNA reads TGTGCCAGCAGCTTAGGACTAGACTCCTACAATGAGCAGTTCTTC. Its translation is CASSLGLDSYNEQFF.

V usage is TRBV15 and J usage is TRBJ1-4, with 7 nucleotides matching TRBD1. CDR1 LNHNV and CDR2 YYDKDF come from the germline V gene (reference sequence). The CDR3 totals 16 residues. V lost 0 bases to trimming and J lost 5 bases; unmatched junction nucleotides: 6. The CDR3 DNA reads as TGTGCCACCAGCAGAGAAATGGACAGGACCAATGAAAAACTGTTTTTT. Translated: CATSREMDRTNEKLFF. The full variable domain, rest sourced from reference TRBV15 and TRBJ1-4, is DAMVIQNPRYQVTQFGKPVTLSCSQTLNHNVMYWYQQKSSQAPKLLFHYYDKDFNNEADTPDNFQSRRPNTSFCFLDIRSPGLGDTAMYLCATSREMDRTNEKLFFGSGTQLSVL.

J is TRBJ2-1 and V is TRBV28; possibly TRBD2 for D (6 bases). Germline CDR1 is MDHEN and CDR2 is SYDVKM. This CDR3 comprises 16 residues. The V end was cut by 6 bases, the J end by 2 bases, with 17 bases between. CDR3 amino acids: CASSDGGSAPYNEQFF. Written as DNA, the CDR3 is TGTGCCAGCAGCGATGGGGGGTCGGCACCCTACAATGAGCAGTTCTTC.

In its sample, this clone was seen once. The gene calls are TRBV21-1 and TRBJ1-5; the table's D gene call, TRBD1, was not cross checked with the DNA. TRBV21-1 is listed as a pseudogene. This CDR3 is built from 14 residues. The CDR3 sequence is CASRDNRGGQPQHF. The DNA of the CDR3 is TGTGCCAGCAGGGATAACAGGGGCGGTCAGCCCCAGCATTTT.

The V and J genes are TRBV2 and TRBJ2-1; D might be TRBD2 (5 bases). V lost 4 bases, J lost 0 bases, and 10 bases lay in between. The CDR3 runs to 15 residues. Per the germline V gene, CDR1 is SNHLY and CDR2 is FYNNEI. CDR3 coding DNA: TGTGCCAGCAGTGGAGGAGCGGACTCCTACAATGAGCAGTTCTTC. It encodes CASSGGADSYNEQFF. Based on the CDR3 plus reference TRBV2 and TRBJ2-1, the full variable domain is EPEVTQTPSHQVTQMGQEVILRCVPISNHLYFYWYRQILGQKVEFLVSFYNNEISEKSEIFDDQFSVERPDGSNFTLKIRSTKLEDSAMYFCASSGGADSYNEQFFGPGTRLTVL.

The chain recombines TRBV6-5 with TRBJ2-5; D remains ambiguous. Germline V gene sequence: CDR1 MNHEY, CDR2 SVGAGI. CDR3 length: 14 amino acids. With 8 bases removed from V and 5 bases from J, the gap between germline ends came to 18 bases. DNA for the CDR3: TGTGCCAGCCGCCGACTGAGCACGCTGGAGACCCAGTACTTC. Its translation: CASRRLSTLETQYF.

The V gene is TRBV6-5, the J gene TRBJ2-5; TRBD2 matches 10 bases. From germline, CDR1 is MNHEY and CDR2 SVGAGI. The CDR3 is 15 amino acids. V dropped 7 bases and J dropped 5; count of bases not matched to a gene: 10. DNA for the CDR3: TGTGCCAGCAACCCAAGCGGGACTAGCGCTGAGACCCAGTACTTC. Translation gives CASNPSGTSAETQYF.

Only a few counts were recorded for this clone. The chain joins TRBV25-1 to TRBJ2-1; D call uncertain. The ends were cut back, 7 bases at V and 9 bases at J, with 13 bases in the middle. From germline, CDR1 is MGHDK and CDR2 SYGVNS. This CDR3 contains 12 residues. DNA of the CDR3: TGTGCCAGCAATGGTCCTTGGAGTGAGCAGTTCTTC. This sequence encodes CASNGPWSEQFF.

The rearrangement uses TRBV19 and TRBJ2-3; D gene uncertain. The germline V and J ends were trimmed by 0 bases and 2 bases, with 6 bases remaining between them. CDR1 and CDR2 (germline): LNHDA, SQIVND (reference sequence). The CDR3 has 14 residues. Here the CDR3 DNA reads TGTGCCAGTAGTATAGATCGAGACACAGATACGCAGTATTTT. Its translation: CASSIDRDTDTQYF.

The chain has TRBV15 and TRBJ1-5, with D possibly TRBD1 on 6 matching bases. V lost 0 bases and J 6 bases, leaving 9 bases between the germline ends. Germline-derived CDR1 and CDR2 are LNHNV and YYDKDF (reference sequence). This CDR3 region has 14 residues. CDR3 amino acids: CATSREARGQPQHF. The CDR3 coding sequence is TGTGCCACCAGCAGAGAGGCCAGGGGTCAGCCCCAGCATTTT.

The chain carries TRBV5-1 and TRBJ1-5; possibly TRBD1 for D (5 bases). Per germline, CDR1 SGHRS and CDR2 YFSETQ. The CDR3 loop spans 15 amino acids. Trimming shortened V by 1 base and J by 6 bases, and 14 bases separated the two germline ends. The CDR3 sequence is CASSLLGGVGQPQHF. CDR3 DNA: TGCGCCAGCAGCTTGCTGGGGGGGGTCGGTCAGCCCCAGCATTTT.

The chain couples TRBV28 to TRBJ1-1; no clear D gene. Germline V gives CDR1 MDHEN, CDR2 SYDVKM. This CDR3 has 14 amino acids. The ends were cut back, 2 bases at V and 0 bases at J, with 7 bases in the middle. The DNA for the CDR3 is TGTGCCAGCAGTTTACTGAGGATGAACACTGAAGCTTTCTTT. This gives the protein CASSLLRMNTEAFF.

This clone was detected a few times. This chain uses TRBV28 with TRBJ2-1, with 7 bases identical to TRBD2. The V segment lost 6 bases and the J segment 3 bases; nucleotides outside the gene matches: 5. This CDR3 region has 14 residues. Germline lookup yields CDR1 MDHEN and CDR2 SYDVKM. CDR3 in amino acids: CASRLALNYNEQFF. Written as DNA, the CDR3 is TGTGCCAGCAGACTAGCGTTGAACTACAATGAGCAGTTCTTC. The full variable domain, with the rest looked up from reference TRBV28 and TRBJ2-1, is DVKVTQSSRYLVKRTGEKVFLECVQDMDHENMFWYRQDPGLGLRLIYFSYDVKMKEKGDIPEGYSVSREKKERFSLILESASTNQTSMYLCASRLALNYNEQFFGPGTRLTVL.

The chain links TRBV6-1 to TRBJ1-4; D remains ambiguous. The ends were cut back, 10 bases at V and 4 bases at J, with 16 bases in the middle. The CDR3 runs 14 residues. Looked up from germline, CDR1 is MNHNS and CDR2 is SASEGT. The CDR3 coding sequence is TGTGCCACCTCCGTTTCAGAAGATAATGAAAAACTGTTTTTT. Its protein product is CATSVSEDNEKLFF.

V and J are TRBV27 and TRBJ2-7; 8 positions match TRBD1. J was trimmed by 2 bases and V by 5 bases; bases with no gene match: 5. Germline CDR1 reads MNHEY; CDR2 reads SMNVEV (reference sequence). The CDR3 loop spans 14 amino acids. This CDR3 reads CASSPTGGTYEQYF. The DNA of the CDR3 is TGTGCCAGCAGTCCTACAGGGGGGACCTACGAGCAGTACTTC.